The clone carrying this TCR beta chain was counted once. The entry originates in a study of blood T cell repertoires in COVID-19. Authors' methods: Nucleated cell counts were estimated from reference gene primer amplification. The method was immunoSEQ multiplex PCR; TCRdb's version includes in-frame clones alone and lacks a portion of them. Clonal size and the V and J genes are those of that table, whereas D and trimming came from the DNA. The sample records about 68,000 clones, 80% to 90% being singletons. V lost 1 base and J lost 4, with 17 bases in between. There are 17 residues in the CDR3. CDR1 SGHTA and CDR2 FQGNSA come from the germline V gene.

Sequences were obtained from peripheral blood. This chain links TRBV7-2 with TRBJ1-3; perhaps TRBD1 as D (6 bases). The TCR sequence derives from a woman in her sixties or seventies with acute or convalescent COVID-19. The CDR3 region is CASSLDGGGQIGNTIYF. DNA of the CDR3: TGTGCCAGCAGCTTAGATGGGGGTGGACAGATCGGAAACACCATATATTTT.